The rows below give T cell receptor beta chains drawn from one sample of a study of graft-versus-host responses after intestinal transplantation. Assay used: immunoSEQ multiplex PCR; TCRdb lists only in-frame clones, some missing. The data hold nearly 100,000 clones, with 90% observed a single time. The source material was PBMCs, sampled roughly 410 days after intestinal transplant. All receptors come from a human patient who received an intestinal transplant, so some T cells may come from the graft donor. CDR3s include the opening cysteine and the closing phenylalanine or tryptophan. Each record gives: D gene, J gene, clone size, V gene, CDR3 DNA, CDR3 protein. A D gene is named only where the DNA matches it firmly. Clone size appears in some rows only: once, few, many, or a class for an expanded clone.

d_call: TRBD1
j_call: TRBJ2-3
clone_size: .
v_call: TRBV9
cdr3_nt: TGTGCCAGCAGCGTAGTCCCCCACACAGGGGCCGATACGCAGTATTTT
cdr3_aa: CASSVVPHTGADTQYF

d_call: .
j_call: TRBJ1-4
clone_size: .
v_call: TRBV7-7
cdr3_nt: TGTGCTAGCAGCTTAGGGGACGGACCAACTAATGAAAAACTGTTTTTT
cdr3_aa: CASSLGDGPTNEKLFF

d_call: TRBD1
j_call: TRBJ2-7
clone_size: .
v_call: TRBV18
cdr3_nt: TGTGCCAGCTCACCAGACAGGGGGTTGTACGAGCAGTACTTC
cdr3_aa: CASSPDRGLYEQYF

d_call: .
j_call: TRBJ2-2
clone_size: .
v_call: TRBV7-6
cdr3_nt: TGTGCCAGCAGCTTAACAGGGTCGAACACCGGGGAGCTGTTTTTT
cdr3_aa: CASSLTGSNTGELFF

d_call: TRBD1
j_call: TRBJ2-5
clone_size: once
v_call: TRBV19
cdr3_nt: TGTGCCAGCGCCGGGAGGGACAGGGGGTTATCGGAGACCCAGTACTTC
cdr3_aa: CASAGRDRGLSETQYF

d_call: .
j_call: TRBJ1-2
clone_size: once
v_call: TRBV5-1
cdr3_nt: TGCGCCAGCAGCGAAGGACCTAACTATGGCTACACCTTC
cdr3_aa: CASSEGPNYGYTF

d_call: .
j_call: TRBJ1-4
clone_size: .
v_call: TRBV7-3
cdr3_nt: TGTGCCAGCAGCCTAAAGGGGGACCGGGGTGAAAAACTGTTTTTT
cdr3_aa: CASSLKGDRGEKLFF

d_call: TRBD1
j_call: TRBJ2-1
clone_size: .
v_call: TRBV4-1
cdr3_nt: TGCGCCAGCAGCCAAGGGGACAGCAATGAGCAGTTCTTC
cdr3_aa: CASSQGDSNEQFF

d_call: TRBD1
j_call: TRBJ1-2
clone_size: once
v_call: TRBV13
cdr3_nt: TGTGCCAGCAGCTTCGGGACAGGGGGCGCTAGGGGCTACACCTTC
cdr3_aa: CASSFGTGGARGYTF

d_call: .
j_call: TRBJ2-7
clone_size: .
v_call: TRBV29-1
cdr3_nt: TGCAGCGTTGCTGGGGCCTACGAGCAGTACTTC
cdr3_aa: CSVAGAYEQYF